The present T cell receptor beta chain was sequenced within a study of T cells in Graves' hyperthyroidism and ophthalmopathy. Study information: Peripheral blood was obtained at initial diagnosis, preceding any treatment. General study points: Most clonotypes that expanded in the thyroid above 0.001 also showed up in blood.

Concerning this clonotype: Its antigen is not identified.

The V and J ends lost 3 bases and 5 bases respectively, with 16 bases between them. In germline, CDR1 is MNHNS, CDR2 SASEGT. The CDR3 extends over 15 amino acids. What was amplified from RNA transcripts were TCR beta CDR3 regions. The TCR CDR3 was amplified in a first-round RT-PCR using the HTBI primer set. TCRdb recomputed calls from the multiplex PCR reads with MiXCR, one row per CDR3 protein. Of 450,000 to 650,000 distinct CDR3 sequences in the sample, around 20% are singletons; the top ten hold about a quarter. Recently diagnosed hyperthyroidism of less than 2 months' duration affected patients aged 18 to 65. Uncontrolled infection, other autoimmune disease, pregnancy or lactation barred patients from enrollment.

The chain couples TRBV6-1 to TRBJ2-5; no definite D call. Sequences were obtained from blood. This receptor was taken from a man aged 18 to 30 with Graves' hyperthyroidism. The CDR3 DNA follows: TGTGCCAGCAGTGAGAATCTGGTAGCTGGGGAGACCCAGTACTTC. Its translation is CASSENLVAGETQYF.